The 3 T cell receptor beta chains given below trace back to one sample, sequenced in a study of cytomegalovirus exposure and HLA in healthy donors. The table came from immunoSEQ multiplex PCR; TCRdb's copy has only in-frame clones and leaves some out. The sample holds under 200,000 clones, 75% to 95% seen once. The source material was PBMCs. These receptors were obtained from a woman aged 18-29 years in good health and CMV-seropositive.

The chain links TRBV27 to TRBJ2-3; 14 nucleotides line up with TRBD2. Germline-derived CDR1 and CDR2 are MNHEY and SMNVEV (reference sequence). The CDR3 covers 17 residues. Trimming at V came to 5 bases and at J to 7 bases, leaving 11 bases not matched to a gene. DNA for the CDR3: TGTGCCAGCAGTCCCTCCGGGACTAGCGGGAGTCCATATACGCAGTATTTT. Its translation is CASSPSGTSGSPYTQYF.

The CDR3 is CASSYTPNGRGNTEAFF. DNA of the CDR3: TGTGCCAGCAGTTATACCCCCAACGGGAGGGGGAACACTGAAGCTTTCTTT. The genes are TRBV7-9 and TRBJ1-1; possible D gene TRBD1, 5 bases. This CDR3 region has 17 residues. Germline-derived CDR1 and CDR2 are SEHNR and FQNEAQ (reference sequence). Trimming cost V 6 bases and J 1 base, with 21 bases left between them.

J is TRBJ2-3 and V is TRBV11-3; 9 bases are shared with TRBD1. Germline-derived CDR1 and CDR2 are SGHNT and YENEEA. With 5 bases clipped from V and 6 bases from J, the junction kept 9 bases outside the gene matches. This CDR3 is built from 15 residues. In DNA, the CDR3 is TGTGCCAGCAGCCCCGGGACAGGGATTGGTGATACGCAGTATTTT. Encoded protein: CASSPGTGIGDTQYF.